Below, 21 T cell receptor beta chains from the same sample are listed, as sequenced in a study of blood T cell repertoires in COVID-19. The repertoire was sequenced with immunoSEQ multiplex PCR; TCRdb's copy has only in-frame clones and lacks some. The sample contains about 220,000 clones, about 88% of which appear only once. Sequencing was done on a sample of PBMCs or T cells enriched from blood (not recorded which). The source is a woman in her 30s who had recovered from COVID-19.

The chain couples TRBV6-5 to TRBJ1-4; D is ambiguous. V was cut by 1 base and J by 6 bases, with 9 bases left in between. In germline, CDR1 is MNHEY, CDR2 SVGAGI. The CDR3 length is 14 residues. CDR3 in amino acids: CASSYYWSDEKLFF. The DNA for the CDR3 is TGTGCCAGCAGTTACTACTGGTCCGATGAAAAACTGTTTTTT.

The chain joins TRBV7-2 to TRBJ1-2, with TRBD1 identical over 8 bases. CDR1 and CDR2 (germline): SGHTA, FQGNSA. V was clipped by 2 bases and J by 6 bases; unmatched bases: 5. This CDR3 is 14 amino acids long. The chain's CDR3 is CASSLFGTGDGYTF. CDR3 sequence (DNA): TGTGCCAGCAGCTTATTTGGGACAGGTGATGGCTACACCTTC.

The chain joins TRBV5-1 to TRBJ2-5; 14 nucleotides match TRBD2. The length of the CDR3 is 16 residues. With 3 bases clipped from V and 4 bases from J, the junction kept 5 bases outside the gene matches. CDR1 and CDR2 from the germline V gene are SGHRS and YFSETQ. The CDR3 loop reads CASSSPGLAGGETQYF. In DNA form, the CDR3 reads TGCGCCAGCAGCTCCCCTGGACTAGCGGGGGGAGAGACCCAGTACTTC.

The chain combines TRBV4-3 with TRBJ2-2; tentatively, D is TRBD2 (7 bases). This CDR3 contains 16 residues. The V gene's germline CDR1 is LGHNA and CDR2 YSLEER. The V and J ends lost 0 bases and 4 bases respectively, with 12 bases between them. As DNA, the CDR3 is TGCGCCAGCAGCCAAGAAGGGGGGGGAGGCACCGGGGAGCTGTTTTTT. This codes for CASSQEGGGGTGELFF.

The V call is TRBV4-3, the J call TRBJ2-7, with D perhaps matching TRBD1 (6 bases). The CDR3 covers 14 residues. From germline, CDR1 is LGHNA and CDR2 YSLEER. V lost 4 bases and J 0 bases, leaving 10 bases between the germline ends. The CDR3 sequence is CASSRAGASYEQYF. The CDR3 nucleotides are TGCGCCAGCAGCCGGGCAGGGGCCTCCTACGAGCAGTACTTC.

For the CDR3, the DNA is TGCGCCAGCAGCTTGCTCAGGGGGGCAGATACGCAGTATTTT. As protein: CASSLLRGADTQYF. The chain has TRBV5-1 and TRBJ2-3; D might be TRBD1 (7 bases). This CDR3 is 14 amino acids long. Trimming took 1 base from V and 4 from J, leaving 10 bases between them. CDR1 is SGHRS and CDR2 is YFSETQ in the germline V gene.

This chain links TRBV7-8 with TRBJ1-1; 7 bases line up with TRBD1. Germline loops: CDR1 SGHVS, CDR2 FQNEAQ. The CDR3 loop spans 13 amino acids. V lost 7 bases and J lost 8; bases outside the gene matches: 10. In DNA form, the CDR3 reads TGTGCCAGCACCCGAGACAGGGCGGCCGAAGCTTTCTTT. The encoded protein is CASTRDRAAEAFF.

J is TRBJ1-6 and V is TRBV6-5; 7 nucleotides agree with TRBD1. Germline V gives CDR1 MNHEY, CDR2 SVGAGI. V shed 4 bases, J shed 6 bases, and the junction held 6 bases outside the gene matches. There are 15 residues in the CDR3. The CDR3 DNA is TGTGCCAGCAGTTCCCTGGACAGGTTTAATTCACCCCTCCACTTT. Its translation is CASSSLDRFNSPLHF.

The chain links TRBV4-1 to TRBJ2-3, with D uncertain. Between the trimmed V and J ends, which lost 4 bases and 5 bases, there was a span of 16 bases. This CDR3 region has 15 residues. The germline V gene encodes CDR1 MGHRA and CDR2 YSYEKL. CDR3 protein: CASSPELARLDTQYF. The CDR3 coding sequence is TGCGCCAGCAGCCCCGAGCTTGCTAGGTTAGATACGCAGTATTTT.

DNA of the CDR3: TGCGCCAGCAGCCAAGACAACCGGCGGTGGCAGGGGATACAAGAGACCCAGTACTTC. Residues: CASSQDNRRWQGIQETQYF. J is TRBJ2-5 and V is TRBV4-1, with a weak D call TRBD1 (6 bases). V dropped 0 bases and J dropped 2 bases, with 22 bases sitting between them. CDR1 MGHRA and CDR2 YSYEKL come from the germline V gene. CDR3 size: 19 residues.

This clone has just a few counts. CDR3 in DNA: TGTGCCAGTAGTATAGACAGGGCAGGGGGTCAGCCCCAGCATTTT. Amino acids: CASSIDRAGGQPQHF. The rearrangement joins TRBV19 to TRBJ1-5; TRBD1 matches 7 bases. The CDR3 is made up of 15 amino acids. Per the germline V gene, CDR1 is LNHDA and CDR2 is SQIVND (reference sequence). Germline trimming cut 0 bases from V and 6 bases from J; bases unmatched to any gene: 5.

This chain uses TRBV5-6 with TRBJ1-2, with 8 bases that match TRBD1. CDR1 is SGHDT and CDR2 is YYEEEE in the germline V gene. The CDR3 consists of 14 residues. J was trimmed by 6 bases and V by 2 bases; bases with no gene match: 6. The CDR3 sequence: CASSLLDRGNGYTF. Written as DNA, the CDR3 is TGTGCCAGCAGCTTACTCGACAGGGGTAATGGCTACACCTTC.

The V gene is TRBV19, the J gene TRBJ1-1; TRBD1 aligns across 7 bases. J gave up 4 bases and V 6 bases, and 5 bases lay outside the gene matches. Germline loops: CDR1 LNHDA, CDR2 SQIVND (reference sequence). CDR3 length: 13 residues. CDR3 sequence: CASSQQGSTEAFF. The CDR3 region has the DNA TGTGCCAGTAGCCAACAGGGGTCCACTGAAGCTTTCTTT.

The chain combines TRBV20-1 with TRBJ1-5; 9 bases agree with TRBD1. J gave up 5 bases and V 3 bases, and 5 bases lay outside the gene matches. The CDR3 consists of 14 residues. CDR1 DFQATT and CDR2 SNEGSKA come from the germline V gene (reference sequence). CDR3 residues: CSASLRDRDQPQHF. For the CDR3, the DNA is TGCAGTGCTAGTCTCCGGGACAGGGATCAGCCCCAGCATTTT.

The chain couples TRBV6-5 to TRBJ2-5, with 12 bases aligning to TRBD2. The junction had 2 bases not matched to a gene; V was cut back by 5 bases and J by 1 base. CDR1 is MNHEY, CDR2 SVGAGI, per germline. The CDR3 sequence is 15 residues long. This CDR3 reads CASSRTSGVQETQYF. DNA for the CDR3: TGTGCCAGCAGTCGGACTAGCGGGGTCCAAGAGACCCAGTACTTC.

The rearrangement joins TRBV2 to TRBJ1-2; D is perhaps TRBD1 (5 bases). This CDR3 is built from 14 residues. Trimming took off 7 bases at V and 3 bases at J, with 15 bases between the two ends. CDR1 is SNHLY, CDR2 FYNNEI, per germline. Here the CDR3 reads CASIQRLTDYGYTF. The DNA of the CDR3 is TGTGCCAGCATCCAACGGTTGACAGACTATGGCTACACCTTC.

This clone has only a few counts. V gene TRBV7-3 combines with J gene TRBJ2-2; a weak D match, TRBD1 (5 bases). Trimming took 4 bases from V and 6 from J, leaving 18 bases between them. The CDR3 extends over 16 amino acids. Germline CDR1 SGHTA, CDR2 FQGTGA. In DNA, the CDR3 is TGTGCCAGCAGCTCACTCGCCTTCGGACAAGCCGGGGAGCTGTTTTTT. Protein sequence: CASSSLAFGQAGELFF.

The table lists this clone with a count of one. The chain employs TRBV24-1 and TRBJ1-2, with TRBD1 matching over 7 bases. The CDR3 loop spans 13 amino acids. The germline V gene has CDR1 KGHDR and CDR2 SFDVKD. Trimming removed 5 bases from V and 8 bases from J; junction bases left unmatched: 7. The CDR3 sequence is CATSAGTADGYTF. Written as DNA, the CDR3 is TGTGCCACCAGTGCCGGGACAGCGGACGGCTACACCTTC.

J is TRBJ1-2 and V is TRBV18; 8 nucleotides agree with TRBD1. Germline trimming cut 3 bases from V and 3 bases from J; bases unmatched to any gene: 3. The CDR3 contains 14 residues. Germline CDR1 KGHSH, CDR2 LQKENI. Written as DNA, the CDR3 is TGTGCCAGCTCACCCGCGACAGGGGACTATGGCTACACCTTC. It translates to CASSPATGDYGYTF.

The genes are TRBV5-5 and TRBJ1-2; 8 bases align to TRBD1. Per germline, CDR1 SGHKS and CDR2 YYEKEE (reference sequence). CDR3 length: 13 amino acids. The V gene end was trimmed by 3 bases and the J gene end by 7 bases; junction bases not matched to a gene: 5. CDR3 DNA: TGTGCCAGCAGCTCAGGGGGCGCGTTTGGCTACACCTTC. Translation gives CASSSGGAFGYTF. Full variable domain (remainder filled in from reference TRBV5-5 and TRBJ1-2): DAGVTQSPTHLIKTRGQQVTLRCSPISGHKSVSWYQQVLGQGPQFIFQYYEKEERGRGNFPDRFSARQFPNYSSELNVNALLLGDSALYLCASSSGGAFGYTFGSGTRLTVV.

The genes are TRBV7-9 and TRBJ1-2; 9 bases agree with TRBD1. Germline CDR1 SEHNR, CDR2 FQNEAQ (reference sequence). Unmatched junction bases numbered 3, after V lost 5 bases and J lost 5 bases. CDR3 length: 13 amino acids. The CDR3 loop reads CASSPGQGYGYTF. The DNA for the CDR3 is TGTGCCAGCAGCCCGGGACAGGGTTATGGCTACACCTTC.